The 4 T cell receptor beta chains below come from one sample, sequenced in a study of technical replicates of blood from a few donors listed by TCRdb under 2017. Receptors were amplified or captured by the immunoSEQ multiplex PCR assay. The table was pulled from immuneACCESS by TCRdb, which kept in-frame rearrangements only. Such tables lose some clones; where checked, under half of the loss comes from unresolved V genes, and the rest has no known cause. The table for this sample lists 45,000 to 55,000 clones; 90% to 95% of them were counted only once. 0.2% to 0.25% of the sample rests with the top ten. Specimen: T cells isolated from PBMCs. These receptors were obtained from a human donor in good health.

The CDR3 coding sequence is TGCAGCGTCCGGGGTAGGTCAGATACGCAGTATTTT. Residues: CSVRGRSDTQYF. This chain joins TRBV29-1 and TRBJ2-3; tentative D call: TRBD2 (5 bases). Per the germline V gene, CDR1 is SQVTM and CDR2 is ANQGSEA. This CDR3 has 12 amino acids. Trimming stripped 6 bases from V and 4 bases from J, with 11 bases between.

This clone was counted once. J is TRBJ2-7 and V is TRBV28; D possibly corresponds to TRBD1 (6 bases). Germline CDR1 is MDHEN and CDR2 is SYDVKM. Trimming shortened V by 8 bases and J by 0 bases, and 11 bases separated the two germline ends. This CDR3 contains 13 residues. CDR3 sequence (DNA): TGTGCCAGCCGACGGGACACCTCCTACGAGCAGTACTTC. Its translation is CASRRDTSYEQYF.

This chain connects TRBV5-6 to TRBJ1-1; D perhaps matches TRBD1 (6 bases). Germline V gene sequence: CDR1 SGHDT, CDR2 YYEEEE. Between the trimmed V and J ends, which lost 4 bases and 2 bases, there was a span of 12 bases. The CDR3 consists of 14 residues. CDR3 amino acids: CASSPPGANTEAFF. The DNA of the CDR3 is TGTGCCAGCAGCCCGCCAGGGGCAAACACTGAAGCTTTCTTT.

This chain connects TRBV9 to TRBJ2-1; D is possibly TRBD1 (6 bases). This CDR3 is 15 amino acids long. V shed 3 bases and J shed 5 bases, with 15 bases lying between them. The germline gives CDR1 SGDLS, CDR2 YYNGEE. The CDR3 loop is CASSGGAGVNNEQFF. CDR3 DNA: TGTGCCAGCAGCGGAGGGGCAGGGGTAAACAATGAGCAGTTCTTC.